This T cell receptor (beta chain) was documented in a study of blood T cells in healthy people across ages. A second PCR, run for roughly 7 to 12 cycles, used a sample-barcoded 5' primer plus a J-beta primer mix. TCRdb passed the 5' RACE reads through MiXCR, listing each CDR3 protein once. Of 1.5 million to 2 million distinct CDR3 sequences detected, around 50% appear once; the ten largest clones hold over 2%. Whole-study findings and limits: The study found TCR beta diversity correlated strongly with naive T cell percentage.

The V gene lost 2 bases and the J gene lost 8 bases, with 13 bases spanning the gap. Per the germline V gene, CDR1 is MDHEN and CDR2 is SYDVKM. CDR3 length: 14 residues. Regarding this clonotype: Its antigen is not identified.

V and J are TRBV28 and TRBJ2-1, with D perhaps TRBD2 (5 bases). Source material: blood. This TCR was sampled from a woman aged 40 to 50 in good health. CDR3 sequence reads: CASSLLEVAHEQFF. The DNA of the CDR3 is TGTGCCAGCAGTTTACTGGAGGTAGCCCATGAGCAGTTCTTC.